The subject of this entry is one T cell receptor beta chain. Its antigen is unidentified. These data come from a study of cytomegalovirus exposure and HLA in healthy donors. General study results and limits: Three chains tied to CMV proved CMV antigen-specific in vitro. As a later analysis showed, several of the most significant clusters appeared to be linked to common viral pathogens. It is likely that the observed cluster of highly shared sequence variants was a sequencing artifact.

Unmatched junction bases numbered 4, after V lost 4 bases and J lost 6 bases. Germline V CDR1 and CDR2: SGHNT, YYREEE (reference sequence). The CDR3 loop spans 14 amino acids. The PCR was carried out with 60 Vbeta primers and 13 Jbeta primers. TCRdb's copy holds only in-frame clones and misses some; the assay was immunoSEQ multiplex PCR. The repertoire holds more than 95,000 clones, 60% to 75% seen once, with 3.2% in the top ten. The rearrangement uses TRBV5-4 and TRBJ2-1, with 10 positions matching TRBD2. The sample consisted of PBMCs. The receptor comes from a man between 60 and 70 years old in good health and CMV-seronegative. The CDR3 sequence is CASSPGLASNEQFF. CDR3 DNA: TGTGCCAGCAGCCCGGGACTAGCGAGCAATGAGCAGTTCTTC.